This T cell receptor (beta chain) emerged from a study of CD4 T cells in relation to SARS-CoV-2 and coronaviruses. General study findings and limits: Culture-expanded clones reflect memory recall rather than primary priming during culture.

This CDR3 comprises 16 residues. V shed 4 bases and J 1 base; nucleotides not matched to a gene: 2. In germline, CDR1 is SNHLY, CDR2 FYNNEI. Measured with immunoSEQ multiplex PCR; TCRdb has only the in-frame clones, and not every one. The sample lists tens of thousands of clones; about 80% were seen once. Naive and memory CD4+ T cells were separated from cryopreserved PBMCs. Comments on this clone: Its antigen is undetermined.

This rearrangement joins TRBV2 to TRBJ2-2; TRBD2 matches 11 bases. The source of this sequence is an adult with COVID-19. The source material was naive CD4+ T cells from PBMCs, cultured in vitro. Subset in this sample: naive CD4+ T cells isolated by negative enrichment. The CDR3 sequence is CASSVTSGGNTGELFF. CDR3 bases: TGTGCCAGCAGTGTTACTAGCGGGGGGAACACCGGGGAGCTGTTTTTT.